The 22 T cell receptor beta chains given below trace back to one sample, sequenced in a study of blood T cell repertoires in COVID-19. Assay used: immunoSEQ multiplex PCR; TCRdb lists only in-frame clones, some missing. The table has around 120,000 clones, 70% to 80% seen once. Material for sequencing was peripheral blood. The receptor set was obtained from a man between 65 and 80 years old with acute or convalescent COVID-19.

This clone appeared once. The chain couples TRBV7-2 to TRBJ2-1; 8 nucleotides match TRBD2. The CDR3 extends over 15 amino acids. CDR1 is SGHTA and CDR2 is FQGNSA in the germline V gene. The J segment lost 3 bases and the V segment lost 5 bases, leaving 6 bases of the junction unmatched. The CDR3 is CASSPQRGRYNEQFF. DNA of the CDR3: TGTGCCAGCAGCCCTCAGCGGGGGCGCTACAATGAGCAGTTCTTC.

CDR3 bases: TGTGCCAGCAGGCCGTGGACAGGGGTCTACAATGAGCAGTTCTTC. This encodes CASRPWTGVYNEQFF. The J gene is TRBJ2-1, the V gene TRBV6-6; 9 positions match TRBD1. V lost 6 bases to trimming and J lost 3 bases; unmatched junction nucleotides: 6. The CDR3 has 15 amino acids. Germline values: CDR1 MNHNY, CDR2 SVGAGI (reference sequence).

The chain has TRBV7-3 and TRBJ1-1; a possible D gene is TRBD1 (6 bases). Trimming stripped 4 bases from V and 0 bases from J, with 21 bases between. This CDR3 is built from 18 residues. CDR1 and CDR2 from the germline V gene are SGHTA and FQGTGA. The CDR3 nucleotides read TGTGCCAGCAGCTCGTCCGCTGACGTGGACAGCCTGAACACTGAAGCTTTCTTT. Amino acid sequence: CASSSSADVDSLNTEAFF.

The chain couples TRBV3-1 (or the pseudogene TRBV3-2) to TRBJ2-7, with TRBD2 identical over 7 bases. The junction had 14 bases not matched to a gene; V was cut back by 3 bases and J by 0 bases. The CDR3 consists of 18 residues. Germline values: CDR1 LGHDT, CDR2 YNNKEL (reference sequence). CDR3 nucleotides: TGTGCCAGCAGCCAGCCCGGCGGGGGTCGCGCGAGCTCCTACGAGCAGTACTTC. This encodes CASSQPGGGRASSYEQYF.

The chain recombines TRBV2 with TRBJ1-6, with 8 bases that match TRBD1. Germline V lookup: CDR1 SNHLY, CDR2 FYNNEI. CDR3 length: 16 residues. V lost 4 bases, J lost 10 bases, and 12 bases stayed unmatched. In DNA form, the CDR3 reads TGTGCCAGCAGTGTAATGAACAGGGGGATCGGGTCACCCCTCCACTTT. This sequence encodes CASSVMNRGIGSPLHF.

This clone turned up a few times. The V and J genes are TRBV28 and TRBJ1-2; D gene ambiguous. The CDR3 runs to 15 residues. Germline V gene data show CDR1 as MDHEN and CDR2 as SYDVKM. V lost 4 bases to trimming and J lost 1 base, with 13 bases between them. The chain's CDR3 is CASSSNLLYNYGYTF. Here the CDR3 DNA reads TGTGCCAGCAGTTCCAACCTCCTCTATAACTATGGCTACACCTTC.

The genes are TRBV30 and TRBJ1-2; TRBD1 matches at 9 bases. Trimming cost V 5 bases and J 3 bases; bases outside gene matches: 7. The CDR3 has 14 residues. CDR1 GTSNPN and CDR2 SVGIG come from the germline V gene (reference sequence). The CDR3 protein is CAWGRDRADYGYTF. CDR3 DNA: TGTGCCTGGGGCCGGGACAGGGCCGACTATGGCTACACCTTC.

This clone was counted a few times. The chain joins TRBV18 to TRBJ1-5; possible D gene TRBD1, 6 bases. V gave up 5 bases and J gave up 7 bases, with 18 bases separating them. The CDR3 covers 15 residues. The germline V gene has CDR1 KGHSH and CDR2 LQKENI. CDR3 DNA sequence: TGTGCCAGCTCAGACACGGGGGGGCGCGGCCAGCCCCAGCATTTT. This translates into CASSDTGGRGQPQHF.

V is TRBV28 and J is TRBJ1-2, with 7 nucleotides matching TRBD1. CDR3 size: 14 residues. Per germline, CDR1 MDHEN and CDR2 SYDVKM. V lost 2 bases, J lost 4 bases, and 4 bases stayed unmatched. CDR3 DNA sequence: TGTGCCAGCAGTTTAGAAGACAGGGTCTATGGCTACACCTTC. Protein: CASSLEDRVYGYTF.

CDR3 sequence: CASSPRGRGIQETQYF. The CDR3 DNA reads as TGTGCCAGCAGCCCCCGGGGTCGGGGAATCCAAGAGACCCAGTACTTC. The chain combines TRBV7-9 with TRBJ2-5; TRBD2 might be the D (5 bases). Germline V lookup: CDR1 SEHNR, CDR2 FQNEAQ (reference sequence). V was cut by 5 bases and J by 1 base, with 17 bases left in between. The CDR3 extends over 16 amino acids.

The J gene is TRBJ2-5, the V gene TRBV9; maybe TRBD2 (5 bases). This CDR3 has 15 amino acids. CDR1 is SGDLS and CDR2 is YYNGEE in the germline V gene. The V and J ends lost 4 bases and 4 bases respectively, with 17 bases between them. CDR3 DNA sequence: TGTGCCAGCAGCCCCTCCACGAGGGCAGCAGAGACCCAGTACTTC. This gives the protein CASSPSTRAAETQYF.

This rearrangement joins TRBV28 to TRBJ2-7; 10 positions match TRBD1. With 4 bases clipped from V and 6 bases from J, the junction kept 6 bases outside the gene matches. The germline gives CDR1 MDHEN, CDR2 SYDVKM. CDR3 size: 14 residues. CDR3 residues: CASSSGTGVSEQYF. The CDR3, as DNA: TGTGCCAGCAGTTCCGGGACAGGGGTTAGCGAGCAGTACTTC.

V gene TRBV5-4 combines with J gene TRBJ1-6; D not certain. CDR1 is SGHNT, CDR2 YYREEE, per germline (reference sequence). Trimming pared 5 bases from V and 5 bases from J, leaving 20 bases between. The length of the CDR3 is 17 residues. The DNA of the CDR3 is TGTGCCAGCAGATCCGGGAGCCCCAGAGGCGATAATTCACCCCTCCACTTT. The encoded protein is CASRSGSPRGDNSPLHF.

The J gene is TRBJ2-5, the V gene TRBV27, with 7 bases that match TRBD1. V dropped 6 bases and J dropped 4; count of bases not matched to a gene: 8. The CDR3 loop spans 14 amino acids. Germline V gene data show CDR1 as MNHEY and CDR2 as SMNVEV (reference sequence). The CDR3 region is CASSDRALGETQYF. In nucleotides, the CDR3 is TGTGCCAGCAGCGACAGGGCGTTAGGAGAGACCCAGTACTTC.

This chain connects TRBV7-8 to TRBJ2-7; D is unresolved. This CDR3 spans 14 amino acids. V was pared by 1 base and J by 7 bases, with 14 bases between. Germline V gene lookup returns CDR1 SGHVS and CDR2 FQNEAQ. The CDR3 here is CASSLDPGYPEQYF. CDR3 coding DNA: TGTGCCAGCAGCTTAGATCCGGGTTATCCGGAGCAGTACTTC.

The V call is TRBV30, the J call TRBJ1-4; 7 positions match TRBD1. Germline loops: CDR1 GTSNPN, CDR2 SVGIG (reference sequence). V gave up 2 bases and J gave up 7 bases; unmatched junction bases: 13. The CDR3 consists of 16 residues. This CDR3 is CAWSPARGRWAEKLFF. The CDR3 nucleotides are TGTGCCTGGAGTCCCGCGAGGGGGCGTTGGGCTGAAAAACTGTTTTTT.

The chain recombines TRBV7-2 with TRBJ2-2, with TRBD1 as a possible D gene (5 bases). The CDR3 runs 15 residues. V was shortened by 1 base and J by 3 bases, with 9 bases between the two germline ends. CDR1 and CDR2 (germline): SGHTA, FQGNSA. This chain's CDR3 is CASSLVGAYTGELFF. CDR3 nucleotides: TGTGCCAGCAGCTTAGTAGGGGCTTACACCGGGGAGCTGTTTTTT. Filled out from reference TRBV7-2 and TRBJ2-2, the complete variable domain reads GAGVSQSPSNKVTEKGKDVELRCDPISGHTALYWYRQSLGQGLEFLIYFQGNSAPDKSGLPSDRFSAERTGGSVSTLTIQRTQQEDSAVYLCASSLVGAYTGELFFGEGSRLTVL.

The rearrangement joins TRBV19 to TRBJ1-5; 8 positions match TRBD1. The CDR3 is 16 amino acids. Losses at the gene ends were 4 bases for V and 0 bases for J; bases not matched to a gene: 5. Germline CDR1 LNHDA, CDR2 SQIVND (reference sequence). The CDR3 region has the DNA TGTGCCAGTAGTAGAACGGGACAGGTTAGCAATCAGCCCCAGCATTTT. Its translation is CASSRTGQVSNQPQHF.

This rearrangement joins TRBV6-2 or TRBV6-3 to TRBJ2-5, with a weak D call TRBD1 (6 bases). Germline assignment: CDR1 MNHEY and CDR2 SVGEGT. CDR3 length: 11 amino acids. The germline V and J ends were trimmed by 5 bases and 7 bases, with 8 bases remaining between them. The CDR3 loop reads CASSQGGTQYF. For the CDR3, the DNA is TGTGCCAGCAGTCAAGGGGGGACCCAGTACTTC.

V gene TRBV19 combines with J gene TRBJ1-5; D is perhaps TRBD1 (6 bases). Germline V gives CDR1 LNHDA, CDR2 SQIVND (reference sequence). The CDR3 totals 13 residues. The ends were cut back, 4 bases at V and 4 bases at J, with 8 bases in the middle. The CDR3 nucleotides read TGTGCCAGTAGTACACAGGGAAATCAGCCCCAGCATTTT. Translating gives CASSTQGNQPQHF.

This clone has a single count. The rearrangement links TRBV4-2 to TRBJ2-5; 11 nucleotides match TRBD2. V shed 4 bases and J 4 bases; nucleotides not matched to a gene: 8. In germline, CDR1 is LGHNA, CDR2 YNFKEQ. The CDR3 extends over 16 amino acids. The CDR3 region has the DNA TGTGCCAGCAGCCGGGGACTAGCGGAGAGGGGAGAGACCCAGTACTTC. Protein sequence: CASSRGLAERGETQYF.

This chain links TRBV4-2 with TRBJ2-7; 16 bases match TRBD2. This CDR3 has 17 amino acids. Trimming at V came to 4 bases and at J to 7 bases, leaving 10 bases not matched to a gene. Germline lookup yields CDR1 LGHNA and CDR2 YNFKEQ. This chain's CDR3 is CASSRPPGTSGGEEQYF. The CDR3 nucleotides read TGTGCCAGCAGCCGTCCCCCCGGGACTAGCGGGGGGGAAGAGCAGTACTTC.